This TCR beta chain was sequenced during a study of identical twins listed by TCRdb under 2016. For the study in its entirety: To test whether fetal clonotypes persist, the study used deep sequencing on TCR alpha and beta repertoires from monozygotic twins, unrelated adults of various ages, and cord blood. To rule out contamination, replicate twin experiments were performed at different times with different library preparation protocols.

The paper's findings and limits, for the study overall: Because the same donors could not be followed over many years, the conclusions relied on cross-sectional statistical analysis. In monozygotic twins, out-of-frame TCR alpha sharing was systematically underestimated by recombination models, although the models agreed with sharing between unrelated individuals. The excess sharing between twins in beta out-of-frame sequences was weaker because fewer shared sequences reduced the signal-to-noise ratio. Abundant cord blood beta clonotypes carried fewer insertions; young adult naive repertoires showed a weaker similar trend, while memory repertoires showed none. Compared with coincidental sharing between unrelated individuals, out-of-frame TCR alpha sequences shared between twins had an excess of sequences with low generation probability. Zero-insertion analyses could be partly confounded by invariant T cells such as MAIT and iNKT, though diverse VJ usage argued against such confounding for most clonotypes.

The CDR3 runs 15 amino acids, cysteine and phenylalanine included. CDR3 DNA is the only sequence kept; it has 45 bases, read in frame from the first base. Trimming leaves V shorter by 1 base and J shorter by 4 bases, with the junction holding 1 base beyond the gene matches. The germline V gene encodes CDR1 SNHLY and CDR2 FYNNEI. Preparation of the library involved 5' RACE. Data came from an Illumina HiSeq 2000. Template switching added a universal primer binding site, and the final cDNA carried a unique molecular identifier that allowed TCR cDNA molecules to be counted accurately. First-strand cDNA for TCR alpha and beta chains was synthesized from specific primers in the conserved constant-segment region. To control for contamination, every cDNA library was double barcoded, receiving both a SMART-Mk sample barcode and Illumina barcodes. Two successive PCR steps introduced TruSeq adapter sequences along with Illumina sample barcodes. TCR alpha and beta cDNA libraries were sequenced on the Illumina HiSeq platform with custom primers. The authors processed their data as follows. MiGEC processed the raw reads to extract unique molecular identifiers, while MiXCR was used to determine the CDR3 positions. Recombination models were inferred per individual with the repgenHMM and IGoR tools using an EM algorithm. Shared clonotypes were analyzed with the tcR package in R, and sharing was normalized by the product of cloneset sizes. To study raw recombination without the effects of thymic and clonal selection, out-of-frame nonproductive sequences were analyzed. TCRdb ran its own pipeline on the public reads, namely fastp trimming at Q25 and MiXCR clone calling, and kept in-frame beta chains. Rows with one shared CDR3 protein collapse into an entry with the most common genes and DNA. TCRdb, not the original authors, processed these V and J calls. The sample contains some 500,000 distinct CDR3 sequences, more than 9% of them found a single time. Roughly 3% of the sample is held by the ten biggest clonotypes.

As for this clonotype: There is no known antigen for this receptor. The sample holds no much larger clone one base away, and base qualities are not on file.

Every donor in the study was a healthy Caucasian. Three pairs of female monozygotic twins, all aged roughly 18 to 29 years, made up the twin cohort. RNA for TCR libraries was isolated from peripheral blood mononuclear cells. The same sample was also studied in work on yellow fever vaccine responses in identical twins. From the second report: The T cell response to vaccination in identical twins was reported by the authors to appear partly convergent and partly personalized. The study precisely tracked vaccine-responding T cell clones in identical twins.

The rearrangement combines TRBV2 with TRBJ2-3; TRBD2 lines up with 11 middle nucleotides. The TCR sequence derives from a woman aged 18-35 years in good health. The material sequenced was PBMCs. DNA sequence: TGTGCCAGCAGTGAAGAACTAGCGGGGGCAGATACGCAGTATTTT. This gives the protein CASSEELAGADTQYF.